This T cell receptor beta chain was identified during a study of blood T cell repertoires in COVID-19. Study-wide context: Specimens from acute and convalescent COVID-19 originated in the United States, Italy and Spain.

V was cut by 0 bases and J by 7 bases, with 13 bases left in between. This CDR3 has 16 amino acids. CDR1 LNHDA and CDR2 SQIVND come from the germline V gene (reference sequence). The data were produced by immunoSEQ multiplex PCR, yet TCRdb's version contains in-frame clones alone and is incomplete. Of around 190,000 clones detected, about nine tenths appear once; the ten largest clones hold approximately 2%. The sequenced sample was peripheral blood. The clonotype was recovered from a man between 18 and 35 years old who had recovered from COVID-19. This chain joins TRBV19 and TRBJ1-6, with D possibly matching TRBD1 (6 bases). CDR3 loop: CASSIDMGARNSPLHF. The CDR3 nucleotides read TGTGCCAGTAGTATAGATATGGGGGCCCGGAATTCACCCCTCCACTTT.